Presented here are 26 T cell receptor beta chains from one specimen sequenced in a study of technical replicates of blood from several donors. TCRdb's table, derived via immunoSEQ multiplex PCR, lists solely in-frame clones and lacks some. The sample carries 75,000 to 95,000 clones, approximately 95% recorded once. Sequencing was carried out using T cells isolated from PBMCs. These receptors came from a human donor in good health.

The genes are TRBV4-2 and TRBJ2-1; 15 bases agree with TRBD2. The germline gives CDR1 LGHNA, CDR2 YNFKEQ. J gave up 0 bases and V 1 base, and 4 bases lay outside the gene matches. This CDR3 contains 19 residues. The CDR3 is CASSQGTSGRGSSYNEQFF. The CDR3 bases are TGTGCCAGCAGCCAAGGGACTAGCGGGAGGGGAAGCTCCTACAATGAGCAGTTCTTC.

The chain has TRBV10-3 and TRBJ2-7; D not resolved. Germline lookup yields CDR1 ENHRY and CDR2 SYGVKD. This CDR3 has 13 amino acids. Trimming took off 2 bases at V and 3 bases at J, with 8 bases between the two ends. In DNA form, the CDR3 reads TGTGCCATCAGTGAGACATCGGGCTACGAGCAGTACTTC. Translated: CAISETSGYEQYF.

The V and J genes are TRBV18 and TRBJ2-7; 9 positions match TRBD2. V was pared by 3 bases and J by 5 bases, with 5 bases of the junction left unmatched. The length of the CDR3 is 14 residues. Germline lookup yields CDR1 KGHSH and CDR2 LQKENI. CDR3 bases: TGTGCCAGCTCACCTCTAGCGGGGTTAAACGAGCAGTACTTC. Translating it yields CASSPLAGLNEQYF.

The genes are TRBV5-1 and TRBJ1-1; D may be TRBD1 (5 bases). Trimming took 4 bases from V and 1 from J, leaving 11 bases between them. CDR1 is SGHRS and CDR2 is YFSETQ in the germline V gene. This CDR3 has 14 amino acids. In nucleotides, the CDR3 is TGCGCCAGCAGCGCAATTACAGGGAACACTGAAGCTTTCTTT. Translating it yields CASSAITGNTEAFF. Looking up the rest from reference TRBV5-1 and TRBJ1-1 gives the full variable domain: KAGVTQTPRYLIKTRGQQVTLSCSPISGHRSVSWYQQTPGQGLQFLFEYFSETQRNKGNFPGRFSGRQFSNSRSEMNVSTLELGDSALYLCASSAITGNTEAFFGQGTRLTVV.

The chain uses TRBV19 and TRBJ2-7; 10 nucleotides line up with TRBD1. Germline CDR1 LNHDA, CDR2 SQIVND (reference sequence). CDR3 length: 17 amino acids. V lost 4 bases to trimming and J lost 0 bases; unmatched junction nucleotides: 9. As DNA, the CDR3 is TGTGCCAGTAGTACACTTTTGGGGACAGGGGACTCCTACGAGCAGTACTTC. Translation gives CASSTLLGTGDSYEQYF.

V is TRBV2 and J is TRBJ1-4, with 9 bases matching TRBD1. The CDR3 length is 15 residues. Per germline, CDR1 SNHLY and CDR2 FYNNEI. J gave up 8 bases and V 4 bases, and 8 bases lay outside the gene matches. Here the CDR3 DNA reads TGTGCCAGCAGTGCAATACAGGGGGCTGACGAAAAACTGTTTTTT. Its protein is CASSAIQGADEKLFF.

This chain links TRBV5-1 with TRBJ1-2, with a tentative D call TRBD1 (6 bases). The CDR3 loop spans 15 amino acids. Trimming removed 1 base at V and 5 bases at J, with 15 bases between. CDR1 is SGHRS and CDR2 is YFSETQ in the germline V gene. The CDR3 is CASSLPGQLGYGYTF. DNA for the CDR3: TGCGCCAGCAGCTTGCCGGGACAACTGGGGTATGGCTACACCTTC.

The chain carries TRBV29-1 and TRBJ2-4; D perhaps matches TRBD1 (6 bases). This CDR3 spans 12 amino acids. CDR1 is SQVTM, CDR2 ANQGSEA, per germline. V was cut by 3 bases and J by 8 bases, with 11 bases left in between. In DNA, the CDR3 is TGCAGCGTTGAGGGGGCCGGGGACATTCAGTACTTC. Its protein is CSVEGAGDIQYF.

V gene TRBV5-1 combines with J gene TRBJ1-2; TRBD1 matches 7 bases. Germline CDR1 SGHRS, CDR2 YFSETQ. The V gene end was trimmed by 7 bases and the J gene end by 3 bases; junction bases not matched to a gene: 12. The CDR3 extends over 15 amino acids. In DNA form, the CDR3 reads TGCGCCAGCTCACCCCAACAGGGGTCGCACTATGGCTACACCTTC. Translating it yields CASSPQQGSHYGYTF.

The rearrangement joins TRBV5-1 to TRBJ2-3, with D uncertain. Germline loops: CDR1 SGHRS, CDR2 YFSETQ. The CDR3 has 13 amino acids. Trimming shortened V by 1 base and J by 0 bases, and 3 bases separated the two germline ends. CDR3 protein: CASSLSSTDTQYF. In DNA, the CDR3 is TGCGCCAGCAGCTTGTCAAGCACAGATACGCAGTATTTT.

The chain links TRBV5-8 to TRBJ2-1, with TRBD2 matching 9 bases. The CDR3 sequence is 14 residues long. Germline loops: CDR1 SGHTS, CDR2 YDEGEE. The V gene end was trimmed by 5 bases and the J gene end by 3 bases; junction bases not matched to a gene: 3. The CDR3 region has the DNA TGTGCCAGCAGGCGGGAGGGCCGCTACAATGAGCAGTTCTTC. It specifies CASRREGRYNEQFF. Combining the CDR3 with reference TRBV5-8 and TRBJ2-1 gives the whole variable domain EAGVTQSPTHLIKTRGQQATLRCSPISGHTSVYWYQQALGLGLQFLLWYDEGEERNRGNFPPRFSGRQFPNYSSELNVNALELEDSALYLCASRREGRYNEQFFGPGTRLTVL.

The rearrangement joins TRBV19 to TRBJ2-7, with 10 nucleotides matching TRBD1. V lost 10 bases and J lost 3; bases outside the gene matches: 9. Looked up from germline, CDR1 is LNHDA and CDR2 is SQIVND (reference sequence). The length of the CDR3 is 14 residues. CDR3 protein: CATTPGQGIYEQYF. CDR3 nucleotides: TGTGCCACCACCCCGGGACAGGGGATCTACGAGCAGTACTTC.

The chain employs TRBV6-1 and TRBJ1-5; 11 nucleotides agree with TRBD1. The CDR3 contains 16 residues. V was clipped by 4 bases and J by 3 bases; unmatched bases: 5. Looked up from germline, CDR1 is MNHNS and CDR2 is SASEGT. The CDR3 here is CASSGKDRGPNQPQHF. The DNA of the CDR3 is TGTGCCAGCAGTGGAAAGGACAGGGGGCCCAATCAGCCCCAGCATTTT.

The chain couples TRBV4-1 to TRBJ1-5; 8 bases align to TRBD1. The CDR3 is 14 residues long. Germline-derived CDR1 and CDR2 are MGHRA and YSYEKL. After removal of 2 bases from V and 5 bases from J, the junction contained 2 bases not matched to a gene. CDR3 sequence reads: CASSQQQGDQPQHF. The CDR3 region has the DNA TGCGCCAGCAGCCAACAACAGGGGGATCAGCCCCAGCATTTT.

The chain carries TRBV27 and TRBJ2-3, with 9 positions matching TRBD2. The CDR3 runs 14 residues. V lost 5 bases to trimming and J lost 4 bases; unmatched junction nucleotides: 4. Germline V lookup: CDR1 MNHEY, CDR2 SMNVEV (reference sequence). The CDR3 DNA sequence: TGTGCCAGCAGTAGGGTAGCGGGGGCAGATACGCAGTATTTT. Amino acids: CASSRVAGADTQYF.

V is TRBV7-6 and J is TRBJ2-6; tentative D call: TRBD1 (6 bases). CDR3 length: 16 residues. V was clipped by 4 bases and J by 4 bases, with 14 bases between them. Germline V lookup: CDR1 SGHVS, CDR2 FNYEAQ. CDR3 bases: TGTGCCAGCAGCTACCAACAGGGCCCCGGGGCCAACGTCCTGACTTTC. Translated: CASSYQQGPGANVLTF.

The chain employs TRBV9 and TRBJ2-3; D unclear. CDR3 length equals 10 residues. With 7 bases removed from V and 5 bases from J, the gap between germline ends came to 5 bases. CDR1 SGDLS and CDR2 YYNGEE come from the germline V gene. This chain's CDR3 is CASGEDTQYF. The CDR3 bases are TGTGCCAGCGGAGAAGATACGCAGTATTTT.

The table lists this clone with a few counts. The chain links TRBV30 to TRBJ1-1, with D uncertain. Between the trimmed V and J ends, which lost 0 bases and 0 bases, there was a span of 11 bases. The CDR3 extends over 15 amino acids. Germline CDR1 GTSNPN, CDR2 SVGIG (reference sequence). CDR3 sequence: CAWSVKSGVNTEAFF. The CDR3 coding sequence is TGTGCCTGGAGTGTTAAGAGCGGAGTGAACACTGAAGCTTTCTTT.

This sequence joins TRBV4-1 and TRBJ2-7; 9 bases fit TRBD1. CDR3 size: 15 residues. The germline CDR1 and CDR2 sequences are MGHRA and YSYEKL. The V segment lost 5 bases and the J segment 2 bases; nucleotides outside the gene matches: 7. CDR3: CASSSRDRATYEQYF. Written as DNA, the CDR3 is TGCGCCAGCAGCTCCCGGGACAGGGCGACCTACGAGCAGTACTTC.

The V and J genes are TRBV25-1 and TRBJ1-1; 9 nucleotides agree with TRBD1. V lost 6 bases, J lost 10 bases, and 3 bases stayed unmatched. The CDR3 consists of 11 residues. Per germline, CDR1 MGHDK and CDR2 SYGVNS. The CDR3 loop reads CASRGTGTAFF. CDR3 coding DNA: TGTGCCAGCAGGGGGACAGGGACAGCTTTCTTT.

This clone was detected only once. The rearrangement links TRBV30 to TRBJ2-4; D is perhaps TRBD1 (5 bases). This CDR3 spans 11 amino acids. Germline V gene data show CDR1 as GTSNPN and CDR2 as SVGIG (reference sequence). V shed 1 base and J shed 7 bases, with 5 bases lying between them. CDR3: CAWSGQNIQYF. CDR3 DNA sequence: TGTGCCTGGAGTGGACAGAACATTCAGTACTTC.

This clone was seen only once. In DNA form, the CDR3 reads TGTGCCAGCAGTTACTCAGGGACAGGATCCTACGAGCAGTACTTC. This gives the protein CASSYSGTGSYEQYF. The rearrangement uses TRBV6-5 and TRBJ2-7; 8 bases line up with TRBD1. V lost 0 bases, J lost 1 base, and 2 bases stayed unmatched. The CDR3 loop spans 15 amino acids. Germline CDR1 MNHEY, CDR2 SVGAGI.

This clone appeared once. The chain employs TRBV10-3 and TRBJ2-3, with a possible D match to TRBD2 (6 bases). The germline gives CDR1 ENHRY, CDR2 SYGVKD. V lost 5 bases to trimming and J lost 2 bases, with 11 bases between them. This CDR3 comprises 14 residues. CDR3 nucleotides: TGTGCCATCAGTCTCGGGGGTCCCACAGATACGCAGTATTTT. Translating it yields CAISLGGPTDTQYF.

This chain links TRBV5-1 with TRBJ1-2; 7 nucleotides match TRBD1. Germline assignment: CDR1 SGHRS and CDR2 YFSETQ. The CDR3 is 14 amino acids. V gave up 4 bases and J gave up 0 bases; unmatched junction bases: 3. This CDR3 reads CASSPGTANYGYTF. CDR3 DNA: TGCGCCAGCAGCCCCGGGACAGCTAACTATGGCTACACCTTC.

The chain recombines TRBV7-3 with TRBJ1-2; D gene ambiguous. Germline V lookup: CDR1 SGHTA, CDR2 FQGTGA. The CDR3 contains 13 residues. Trimming shortened V by 5 bases and J by 8 bases, and 15 bases separated the two germline ends. CDR3 coding DNA: TGTGCCAGCAGCGAATCCCATCTAAGCGGCTACACCTTC. This gives the protein CASSESHLSGYTF. Full variable domain (rest looked up from reference TRBV7-3 and TRBJ1-2): GAGVSQTPSNKVTEKGKYVELRCDPISGHTALYWYRQSLGQGPEFLIYFQGTGAADDSGLPNDRFFAVRPEGSVSTLKIQRTERGDSAVYLCASSESHLSGYTFGSGTRLTVV.

The table lists this clone with a few counts. This chain uses TRBV6-1 with TRBJ2-2; no clear D gene. The CDR3 totals 13 residues. Germline CDR1 reads MNHNS; CDR2 reads SASEGT. V was cut by 7 bases and J by 5 bases, with 11 bases left in between. CDR3 coding DNA: TGTGCCAGCAACCTACAGTTAACCGGGGAGCTGTTTTTT. Its protein product is CASNLQLTGELFF.